This T cell receptor beta chain was recovered during a study of T-cell reconstitution after alpha-beta-depleted transplantation in children. As it was prepared, the TCRbeta library received unique molecular identifiers. One entry per CDR3 protein, called by TCRdb with MiXCR from the PCR reads. In the table there are 500,000 to 650,000 distinct CDR3 sequences, roughly an eighth of which are singletons. This clonotype was seen only a few times. The germline gives CDR1 MNHEY, CDR2 SMNVEV (reference sequence). The CDR3 is 15 amino acids. The V end was cut by 4 bases, the J end by 0 bases, with 10 bases between.

The receptor comes from a female patient aged 2-9 years who had a stem cell transplant for aplastic anemia, so the T cells may come from the graft donor. This chain links TRBV27 with TRBJ1-5, with TRBD1 as a possible D gene (6 bases). Source: PBMCs, mostly from graft donor cells, taken 180 days after TCRalphabeta/CD19-depleted stem cell transplant. The CDR3 sequence is CASSSQGYSNQPQHF. In DNA form, the CDR3 reads TGTGCCAGCAGTTCACAGGGTTATAGCAATCAGCCCCAGCATTTT.